A selection of T cell receptor beta chains follows, all from one sample in a study of response to subunit inactivated influenza vaccine. TCRdb passed the RT-PCR reads through MiXCR, listing each CDR3 protein once. This sample has roughly 570,000 distinct CDR3 sequences, with approximately 13% found just once. The sequencing here drew on PBMCs from blood, taken 40 to 50 days after vaccination. Receptor source: a man aged 45-65 years who received an inactivated influenza vaccine. Each CDR3 is given with its conserved first and last residue. The order of the fields is V gene, J gene, CDR3 protein.

>TRBV4-3|TRBJ2-2
CASSQVYNTGELFF
>TRBV20-1|TRBJ1-2
CSARDGHLGGYTF
>TRBV28|TRBJ2-7
CASSLGPSGGYTYEQYF
>TRBV10-3|TRBJ1-5
CAISEGGDRNQPQHF
>TRBV7-2|TRBJ2-7
CASSPTRDGTREQYF
>TRBV7-2|TRBJ2-1
CASSLVGGRIHNEQFF
>TRBV20-1|TRBJ1-5
CSARGQGGQPQHF
>TRBV5-1|TRBJ2-3
CASSLLTSGMGSTDTQYF
>TRBV20-1|TRBJ1-1
CSGGRDTEAFF
>TRBV27|TRBJ1-1
CASSFRLNTEAFF
>TRBV5-6|TRBJ2-4
CASTTLGGGGNIQYF
>TRBV12-3/TRBV12-4|TRBJ2-3
CASNSSPPGTTSTDTQYF
>TRBV7-2|TRBJ2-2
CASSLPPTGELFF
>TRBV10-2|TRBJ1-5
CASSDVDRASNQPQHF
>TRBV29-1|TRBJ2-5
CSAADNLGGETQYF
>TRBV20-1|TRBJ2-3
CSARGVVTDTQYF
>TRBV5-1|TRBJ2-7
CASSLEVGPAEQYF
>TRBV28|TRBJ2-3
CACAGGPGTTQYF